The 10 T cell receptor beta chains below were found in one sample sequenced in a study of blood T cell repertoires in COVID-19 (dated by TCRdb to about 2020). The library was prepared using the immunoSEQ multiplex PCR assay. The source is immuneACCESS, and TCRdb retained only in-frame sequences with V and J called. Part of the clones is not carried over; for the studies checked, unresolved V genes explain less than half of this, and the remainder is unexplained. This sample holds 450,000 or so clones; about 87% were observed only once. The ten largest clonotypes hold 0.7% to 0.85% of the sample. Sequenced sample: peripheral blood. Receptor source: a young man with COVID-19, enrolled during active disease.

This chain joins TRBV25-1 and TRBJ2-2; TRBD1 matches 11 bases. The germline V gene has CDR1 MGHDK and CDR2 SYGVNS. The CDR3 length is 15 residues. Trimming took 4 bases from V and 4 from J; bases not matched to a gene: 2. CDR3 loop: CASSAGTGGTGELFF. CDR3 nucleotides: TGTGCCAGCAGTGCCGGGACAGGGGGCACCGGGGAGCTGTTTTTT. Looking up the rest from reference TRBV25-1 and TRBJ2-2 gives the full variable domain: EADIYQTPRYLVIGTGKKITLECSQTMGHDKMYWYQQDPGMELHLIHYSYGVNSTEKGDLSSESTVSRIRTEHFPLTLESARPSHTSQYLCASSAGTGGTGELFFGEGSRLTVL.

Details on this clone: The junction and the germline gene differ at one end; a read error may be behind it. Other DNA sequences within the sample encode an identical CDR3. This sequence joins TRBV10-3 and TRBJ2-5; no reliable D call. This CDR3 region has 15 residues. Germline CDR1 is ENHRY and CDR2 is SYGVKD. The CDR3 region has the DNA TGTGCCATCAGCGAGTCAATTTCCAGCCAAGAGACCCAGTACTTC. Protein product: CAISESISSQETQYF.

In DNA, the CDR3 is TGTGCCAGCAGCTCCCAGACTAGCGGAAAATCAGATACGCAGTATTTT. As protein: CASSSQTSGKSDTQYF. The chain uses TRBV11-2 and TRBJ2-3; TRBD2 matches 9 bases. Germline V gene data show CDR1 as SGHAT and CDR2 as FQNNGV. V lost 4 bases to trimming and J lost 4 bases; unmatched junction nucleotides: 9. CDR3 length: 16 amino acids.

This chain uses TRBV11-2 with TRBJ2-1; D possibly corresponds to TRBD2 (6 bases). Trimming removed 5 bases from V and 4 bases from J, with 21 bases in between. Germline V gene data show CDR1 as SGHAT and CDR2 as FQNNGV. The CDR3 consists of 17 residues. In DNA, the CDR3 is TGTGCCAGCAGCCACGGTACGGGAGCCAGTATTTACAATGAGCAGTTCTTC. Encoded protein: CASSHGTGASIYNEQFF. Filled out from reference TRBV11-2 and TRBJ2-1, the complete variable domain reads EAGVAQSPRYKIIEKRQSVAFWCNPISGHATLYWYQQILGQGPKLLIQFQNNGVVDDSQLPKDRFSAERLKGVDSTLKIQPAKLEDSAVYLCASSHGTGASIYNEQFFGPGTRLTVL.

The gene calls are TRBV19 and TRBJ1-4, with 10 bases fitting TRBD1. The CDR3 totals 16 residues. V shed 4 bases, J shed 7 bases, and the junction held 9 bases outside the gene matches. The germline gives CDR1 LNHDA, CDR2 SQIVND (reference sequence). CDR3 sequence reads: CASSNHRDRGGEKLFF. CDR3 nucleotides: TGTGCCAGTAGTAACCACCGGGACAGGGGCGGTGAAAAACTGTTTTTT.

J is TRBJ2-5 and V is TRBV5-4; D remains unclear. Trimming left V 2 bases short and J 0 bases short, with 5 bases between. Looked up from germline, CDR1 is SGHNT and CDR2 is YYREEE (reference sequence). CDR3 length: 13 residues. CDR3 amino acids: CASSFPNQETQYF. In DNA form, the CDR3 reads TGTGCCAGCAGCTTCCCAAACCAAGAGACCCAGTACTTC.

In nucleotides, the CDR3 is TGTGCCTGGAGTTACAGGGGTACGGGACTAGCGGGTGGAGGCGTTTTTGGGTATGAGCAGTTCTTC. It encodes CAWSYRGTGLAGGGVFGYEQFF. The chain uses TRBV30 and TRBJ2-1, with TRBD2 matching 12 bases. Germline trimming cut 2 bases from V and 8 bases from J; bases unmatched to any gene: 28. CDR1 is GTSNPN and CDR2 is SVGIG in the germline V gene (reference sequence). This CDR3 comprises 22 residues.

This chain joins TRBV27 and TRBJ2-7; 9 bases are a match to TRBD1. J lost 5 bases, V lost 5 bases, and 10 bases had no gene match. The CDR3 extends over 15 amino acids. From germline, CDR1 is MNHEY and CDR2 SMNVEV (reference sequence). The CDR3 is CASSPRTGVYHEQYF. DNA for the CDR3: TGTGCCAGCAGTCCCCGGACAGGGGTGTACCACGAGCAGTACTTC.

This clone appeared a single time. The rearrangement uses TRBV4-1 and TRBJ2-7; D not certain. V was cut by 2 bases and J by 6 bases, with 23 bases left in between. The germline V gene encodes CDR1 MGHRA and CDR2 YSYEKL. The CDR3 length is 17 residues. For the CDR3, the DNA is TGCGCCAGCAGCCAAAGGTTCGCCGACTCCAACCCTTCCGAGCAGTACTTC. This encodes CASSQRFADSNPSEQYF.

The V call is TRBV5-6, the J call TRBJ1-2, with 8 bases identical to TRBD1. Trimming at V came to 5 bases and at J to 2 bases, leaving 5 bases not matched to a gene. CDR3 length: 14 residues. CDR1 is SGHDT, CDR2 YYEEEE, per germline. Written as DNA, the CDR3 is TGTGCCAGCAGGGGGCAGGGGGCGAACTATGGCTACACCTTC. Translation: CASRGQGANYGYTF.